This record looks at one TCR beta chain sequence and its context. What it binds is unknown. The data stem from a study of shared clonotypes between healthy human individuals. Study background: A couple of women and three men aged 18 to 49 made up the donors.

This CDR3 comprises 11 residues. Germline V gene lookup returns CDR1 SNHLY and CDR2 FYNNEI. With 6 bases removed from V and 4 bases from J, the gap between germline ends came to 7 bases. The study's findings and limits: The study sampled only blood, and tissue repertoires likely differ.

Original data processing: Junction-only sequences produced by ImmunoSEQ had no quality scores, so filtering differed. Some clones are missing from TCRdb's copy, which holds only in-frame ones; the method was immunoSEQ multiplex PCR. D and trimming were read from the DNA, whereas the V and J calls and clone size are those reported in that table. This table holds about 680,000 clones, 90% to 95% found once. In the naive CD8 group, cells lacked CD45RO and were positively selected for CCR7, so terminally differentiated effector memory CD45RA+ cells were left out. This clonotype originated in a man aged 25-45 years in good health. This rearrangement joins TRBV2 to TRBJ2-7; D perhaps matches TRBD2 (5 bases). Sequences were obtained from naive CD8+ T cells sorted from blood. CDR3: CASREVYEQYF. CDR3 nucleotide sequence: TGTGCCAGCAGGGAGGTTTACGAGCAGTACTTC.